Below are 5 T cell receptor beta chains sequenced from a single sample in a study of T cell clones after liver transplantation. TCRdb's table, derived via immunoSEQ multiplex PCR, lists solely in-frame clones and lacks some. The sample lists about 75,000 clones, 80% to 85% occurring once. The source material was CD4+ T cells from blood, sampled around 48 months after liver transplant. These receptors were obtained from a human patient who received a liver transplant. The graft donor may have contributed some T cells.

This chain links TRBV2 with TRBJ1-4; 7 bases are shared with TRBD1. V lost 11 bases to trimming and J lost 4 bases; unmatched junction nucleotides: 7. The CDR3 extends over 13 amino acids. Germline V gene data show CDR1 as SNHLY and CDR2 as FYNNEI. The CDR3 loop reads CAGGTDGNEKLFF. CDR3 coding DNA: TGTGCCGGAGGGACAGATGGTAATGAAAAACTGTTTTTT.

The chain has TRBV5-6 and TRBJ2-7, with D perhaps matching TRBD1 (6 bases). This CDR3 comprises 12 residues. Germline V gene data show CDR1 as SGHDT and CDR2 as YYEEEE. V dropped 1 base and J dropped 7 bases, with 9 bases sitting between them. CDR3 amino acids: CASSLTGREQYF. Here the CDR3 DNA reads TGTGCCAGCAGCTTGACAGGGAGAGAGCAGTACTTC.

The CDR3 DNA is TGTGCCAGCAGCTCCCGAGCAGGGATTGCCGGGGAGCTGTTTTTT. Amino acid sequence: CASSSRAGIAGELFF. This chain joins TRBV7-3 and TRBJ2-2, with D tentatively TRBD1 (5 bases). Deletions cut 4 bases from V and 6 bases from J, with 15 bases between. The CDR3 spans 15 residues. Germline CDR1 reads SGHTA; CDR2 reads FQGTGA.

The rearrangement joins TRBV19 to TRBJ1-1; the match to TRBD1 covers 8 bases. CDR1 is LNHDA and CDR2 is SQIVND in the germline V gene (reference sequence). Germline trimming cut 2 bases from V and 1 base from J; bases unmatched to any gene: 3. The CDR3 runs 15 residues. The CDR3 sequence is CASSIQGAWNTEAFF. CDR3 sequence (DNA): TGTGCCAGTAGTATACAGGGGGCGTGGAACACTGAAGCTTTCTTT. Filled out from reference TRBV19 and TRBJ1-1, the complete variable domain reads DGGITQSPKYLFRKEGQNVTLSCEQNLNHDAMYWYRQDPGQGLRLIYYSQIVNDFQKGDIAEGYSVSREKKESFPLTVTSAQKNPTAFYLCASSIQGAWNTEAFFGQGTRLTVV.

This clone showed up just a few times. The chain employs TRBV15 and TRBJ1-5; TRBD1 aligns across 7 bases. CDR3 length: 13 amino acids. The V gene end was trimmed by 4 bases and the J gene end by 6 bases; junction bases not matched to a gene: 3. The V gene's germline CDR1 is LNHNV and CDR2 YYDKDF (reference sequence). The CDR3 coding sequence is TGTGCCACCAGCATACAGGGGACTCAGCCCCAGCATTTT. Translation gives CATSIQGTQPQHF.